The T cell receptor (beta chain) described here comes from a study of blood T cell repertoires in COVID-19. Study summary: PBMCs, B-cell-depleted T cells, or T cells were the source of the cDNA or gDNA that made up the material.

Profiled with immunoSEQ multiplex PCR; TCRdb holds only in-frame clones, not every one. Among about 340,000 clones listed, 65% to 90% were seen once. The V gene's germline CDR1 is ENHRY and CDR2 SYGVKD. Trimming took 6 bases from V and 0 from J; bases not matched to a gene: 5. CDR3 length equals 16 residues. This clone was seen more than once but under ten times. This receptor was taken from a woman in her 40s with acute COVID-19. The gene calls are TRBV10-3 and TRBJ2-3; 11 bases match TRBD2. Source material: PBMCs or T cells enriched from blood (not recorded which). DNA for the CDR3: TGTGCCATCAGCGGGGGACTAGCGGTTAGCACAGATACGCAGTATTTT. Translating gives CAISGGLAVSTDTQYF.